The sample holds many counts of the clone carrying this T cell receptor (beta chain). No antigen is known for it. This entry is derived from a study of molecular identifiers for immune sequencing clone quantification. Whole-study context: RNA from around 20,000 or 100,000 naive CD8 cells was split five ways in replicates, with four sequenced. Study conclusions and caveats: Clones above 20 RNA copies contained over 97% of effector molecules but under 1% of naive ones.

CDR3 length: 15 amino acids. Germline values: CDR1 SGHTA, CDR2 FQGNSA. Trimming stripped 2 bases from V and 5 bases from J, with 15 bases between. Library preparation followed earlier protocols using designated TCR primers. TCRdb processed the PCR reads anew with MiXCR; each CDR3 protein has one entry. The sample carries about 640,000 distinct CDR3 sequences, 15% to 20% recorded once. This TCR was recovered from a human donor in good health. Some libraries in this study had Jurkat cell RNA spiked in. The sequencing input was naive CD8+ T cells from blood, with Jurkat cell RNA spiked in. Described subset: FACS-sorted CD8+CD4-CCR7+CD45RA+ naive T cells. This chain joins TRBV7-2 and TRBJ2-5, with D perhaps given as TRBD1 or TRBD2 (6 bases each). CDR3 protein: CASSLPGRGGETQYF. The CDR3 nucleotides are TGTGCCAGCAGCTTACCCGGGAGAGGGGGTGAGACCCAGTACTTC.